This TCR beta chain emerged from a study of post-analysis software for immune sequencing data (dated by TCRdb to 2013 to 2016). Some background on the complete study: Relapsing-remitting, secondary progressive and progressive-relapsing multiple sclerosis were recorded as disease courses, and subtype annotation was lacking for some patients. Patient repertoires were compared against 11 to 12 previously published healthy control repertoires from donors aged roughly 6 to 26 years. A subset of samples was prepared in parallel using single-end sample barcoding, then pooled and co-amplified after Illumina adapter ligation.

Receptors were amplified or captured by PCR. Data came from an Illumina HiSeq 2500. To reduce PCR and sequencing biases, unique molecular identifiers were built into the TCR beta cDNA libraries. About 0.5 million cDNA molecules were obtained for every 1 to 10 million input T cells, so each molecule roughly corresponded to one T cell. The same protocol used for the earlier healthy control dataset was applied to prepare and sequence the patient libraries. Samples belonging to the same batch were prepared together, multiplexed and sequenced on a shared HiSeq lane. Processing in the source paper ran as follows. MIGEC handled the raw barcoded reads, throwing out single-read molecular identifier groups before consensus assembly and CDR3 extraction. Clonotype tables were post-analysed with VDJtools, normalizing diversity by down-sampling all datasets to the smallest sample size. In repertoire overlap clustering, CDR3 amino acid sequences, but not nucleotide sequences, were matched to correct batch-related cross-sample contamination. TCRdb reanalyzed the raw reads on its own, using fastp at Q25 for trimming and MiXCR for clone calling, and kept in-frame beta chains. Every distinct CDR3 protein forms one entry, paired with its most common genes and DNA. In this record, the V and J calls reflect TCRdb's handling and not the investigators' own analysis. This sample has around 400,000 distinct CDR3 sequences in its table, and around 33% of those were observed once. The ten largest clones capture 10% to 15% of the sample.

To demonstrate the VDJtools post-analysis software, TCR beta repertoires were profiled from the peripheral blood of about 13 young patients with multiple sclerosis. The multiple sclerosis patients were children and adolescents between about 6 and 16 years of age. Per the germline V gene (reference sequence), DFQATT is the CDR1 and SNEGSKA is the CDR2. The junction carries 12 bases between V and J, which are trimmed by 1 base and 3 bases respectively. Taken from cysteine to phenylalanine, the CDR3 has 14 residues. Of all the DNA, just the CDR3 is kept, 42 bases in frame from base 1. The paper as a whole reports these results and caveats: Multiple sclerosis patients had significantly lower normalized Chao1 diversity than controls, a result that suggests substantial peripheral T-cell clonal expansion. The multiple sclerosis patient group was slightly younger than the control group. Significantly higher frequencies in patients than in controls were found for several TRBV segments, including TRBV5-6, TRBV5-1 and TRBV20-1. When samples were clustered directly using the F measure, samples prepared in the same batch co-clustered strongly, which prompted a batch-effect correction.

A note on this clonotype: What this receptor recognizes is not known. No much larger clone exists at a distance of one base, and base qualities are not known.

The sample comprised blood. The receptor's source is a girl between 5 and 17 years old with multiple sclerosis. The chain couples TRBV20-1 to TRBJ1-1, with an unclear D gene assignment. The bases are TGCAGTGCTAGAGTAGGGCAGTTCCACACTGAAGCTTTCTTT. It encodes CSARVGQFHTEAFF.